This TCR beta chain emerged from a study of early T cells in non-severe SARS-CoV-2 infection. The wider study: Sequencing was performed on bulk RNA from unsorted whole blood, leaving chains unpaired.

The germline gives CDR1 SGHTA, CDR2 FQGNSA. This CDR3 spans 14 amino acids. The V segment lost 5 bases and the J segment 7 bases; nucleotides outside the gene matches: 5. Overall study findings and caveats: Private and CD4 specificities were missed by VDJdb matching, skewed to anti-spike CD8.

This clonotype was detected many times. No antigen is known for it. Individual cDNA molecules received unique molecular identifiers. TCRdb independently ran MiXCR on the 5' RACE reads; one entry per CDR3 protein. The sample contains 50,000 or so distinct CDR3 sequences, around 6% of which appear only once. The V call is TRBV7-2, the J call TRBJ1-6; 7 positions match TRBD1. The sequence derives from an adult who was a healthcare worker with PCR-confirmed SARS-CoV-2 infection or an uninfected control (not recorded which). Source material: whole blood. CDR3 sequence: CASSPGQLNSPLHF. For the CDR3, the DNA is TGTGCCAGCAGCCCGGGACAGTTGAATTCACCCCTCCACTTT.